A selection of T cell receptor beta chains follows, all from one sample in a study of blood T cell repertoires in COVID-19. Data came from immunoSEQ multiplex PCR; TCRdb stores just in-frame clones and leaves some out. Here the sample spans hundreds of thousands of clones, roughly 85% being singletons. The sequencing sample was made of PBMCs or T cells enriched from blood (not recorded which). These receptor sequences come from a man younger than 45 who had recovered from COVID-19. Each CDR3 is given with its conserved first and last residue. The order of the fields is CDR3 length, clone size, D gene, J gene, V gene, CDR3 protein, CDR3 DNA. A D gene is named only where the DNA matches it firmly. Rows give clone size only sometimes, using once, few, many, or a class for an expanded clone.

len: 16
abundance: .
d_gene: .
j_gene: TRBJ2-6
v_gene: TRBV7-3
CDR3aa: CASSSPAGAGANVLTF
CDR3nt: TGTGCCAGCAGCTCGCCGGCAGGGGCTGGGGCCAACGTCCTGACTTTC

len: 14
abundance: .
d_gene: .
j_gene: TRBJ1-2
v_gene: TRBV9
CDR3aa: CASKGEGGSYGYTF
CDR3nt: TGTGCCAGCAAGGGGGAGGGTGGGAGCTATGGCTACACCTTC

len: 19
abundance: .
d_gene: TRBD1
j_gene: TRBJ2-1
v_gene: TRBV7-3
CDR3aa: CASSSNPQKRQGGYNEQFF
CDR3nt: TGTGCCAGCAGCTCAAACCCTCAGAAACGACAGGGGGGATACAATGAGCAGTTCTTC

len: 15
abundance: once
d_gene: .
j_gene: TRBJ1-6
v_gene: TRBV27
CDR3aa: CASSFEGVGNSPLHF
CDR3nt: TGTGCCAGCAGTTTTGAAGGGGTTGGAAATTCACCCCTCCACTTT

len: 14
abundance: .
d_gene: TRBD1
j_gene: TRBJ1-2
v_gene: TRBV7-9
CDR3aa: CASSTGQGAGGYTF
CDR3nt: TGTGCCAGCAGCACGGGACAGGGGGCGGGAGGCTACACCTTC

len: 16
abundance: .
d_gene: .
j_gene: TRBJ2-6
v_gene: TRBV7-3
CDR3aa: CASSPTPVSGANVLTF
CDR3nt: TGTGCCAGCAGCCCTACTCCGGTCTCTGGGGCCAACGTCCTGACTTTC

len: 12
abundance: .
d_gene: .
j_gene: TRBJ1-1
v_gene: TRBV5-5
CDR3aa: CASGYVTGPTFF
CDR3nt: TGTGCCAGCGGATATGTAACAGGGCCGACTTTCTTT

len: 13
abundance: .
d_gene: .
j_gene: TRBJ2-7
v_gene: TRBV10-3
CDR3aa: CAIRRTDSYEQYF
CDR3nt: TGTGCCATCAGGAGGACAGACTCCTACGAGCAGTACTTC

len: 14
abundance: once
d_gene: TRBD1
j_gene: TRBJ1-1
v_gene: TRBV16
CDR3aa: CASSQGQVNTEAFF
CDR3nt: TGTGCCAGCAGCCAAGGACAGGTGAACACTGAAGCTTTCTTT

len: 12
abundance: .
d_gene: TRBD1
j_gene: TRBJ2-7
v_gene: TRBV5-6
CDR3aa: CASRRTGREQYF
CDR3nt: TGTGCCAGCAGGAGGACAGGTCGGGAGCAGTACTTC

len: 14
abundance: .
d_gene: TRBD1
j_gene: TRBJ2-3
v_gene: TRBV6-4
CDR3aa: CASSERQGEDTQYF
CDR3nt: TGTGCCAGCAGTGAGAGACAGGGGGAAGATACGCAGTATTTT